This TCR beta chain emerged from a study of T-cell memory formation after mild COVID-19. The study's findings and limits: Balance between CD4 and CD8 was seen in clones contracting day 15 to 85, and a CD4+ lean was seen in later expanders. Largely, contracting CD4+ clones fell within CM and EM, and contracting CD8+ clones within EMRA.

This clonotype was picked up a small number of times. Its target is unknown. V lost 5 bases to trimming and J lost 2 bases, with 13 bases between them. The CDR3 loop spans 15 amino acids. TCR alpha and TCR beta cDNA libraries carrying sample barcodes and UMIs came from 5'RACE with constant-segment primers. TCRdb recomputed calls from the 5' RACE reads with MiXCR, one row per CDR3 protein. The sample lists approximately 300,000 distinct CDR3 sequences, more than 15% occurring once. This receptor was obtained from a man between 18 and 29 years old who had mild COVID-19 (a few samples of this study predate the infection). Cell type and time point are not known. The sequencing sample was made of PBMCs or a T cell subset sorted from them (not recorded which). This chain uses TRBV12-3 or TRBV12-4 with TRBJ1-5; no clear D gene. The CDR3 DNA is TGTGCCAGCAGTCTCAAGGGAGCGCGCAATCAGCCCCAGCATTTT. Protein product: CASSLKGARNQPQHF.